These T cell receptor beta chains were read from a single sample in a study of post-analysis software for immune sequencing data. TCRdb re-called the PCR reads with MiXCR, one entry per CDR3 protein. The profile shows 350,000 to 450,000 distinct CDR3 sequences, approximately 42% of them singletons. The sequenced sample consisted of blood. The receptors originated from a girl aged 2 to 10 with multiple sclerosis. CDR3s include the opening cysteine and the closing phenylalanine or tryptophan. The D gene is left open where the match is weak. Part of the rows lack a size; the others show once, few, many or a class for expanded clones.

V	D	J	size	CDR3	DNA
TRBV27	-	TRBJ1-5	-	CASSLNRDGFNRPQHF	TGTGCCAGCAGTTTAAACAGGGATGGTTTCAATCGGCCCCAGCATTTT
TRBV28	TRBD1	TRBJ1-5	-	CASSSLLTGGASNQPQHF	TGTGCCAGCAGTTCTCTTCTTACAGGGGGCGCGAGCAATCAGCCCCAGCATTTT
TRBV29-1	-	TRBJ1-5	once	CSVESFAGEARNQPQHF	TGCAGCGTTGAAAGCTTCGCTGGGGAGGCTCGCAATCAGCCCCAGCATTTT
TRBV7-8	-	TRBJ2-7	once	CASSTQPGTRKFYEQYF	TGTGCCAGCAGCACACAACCCGGGACACGAAAGTTCTACGAGCAGTACTTC
TRBV3-1	-	TRBJ2-1	-	CASSQQSSGIHNEQFF	TGTGCCAGCAGCCAACAGTCCTCGGGTATACACAATGAGCAGTTCTTC
TRBV7-2	-	TRBJ2-1	-	CASSPYYDSYNEQFF	TGTGCCAGCAGCCCGTACTACGACTCCTACAATGAGCAGTTCTTC
TRBV20-1	-	TRBJ1-5	-	CSARGAGVGNQPQHF	TGCAGTGCTAGAGGGGCCGGAGTTGGCAATCAGCCCCAGCATTTT
TRBV5-1	-	TRBJ2-5	few	CASSFDQAQETQYF	TGCGCCAGCAGCTTTGACCAGGCACAAGAGACCCAGTACTTC
TRBV28	TRBD2	TRBJ2-2	few	CASSFRGGRASPGLNTGGLFF	TGTGCCAGCAGTTTTCGCGGCGGGAGGGCCTCCCCGGGGTTGAACACCGGGGGGCTGTTTTTT
TRBV4-3	TRBD2	TRBJ2-1	-	CASSLSLAGSYDEQFF	TGCGCCAGCAGCCTAAGTCTAGCGGGCTCCTACGATGAGCAGTTCTTC
TRBV12-3/TRBV12-4	TRBD2	TRBJ2-5	few	CASSFIGGISETQYF	TGTGCCAGCAGTTTTATCGGGGGGATCAGTGAGACCCAGTACTTC
TRBV7-2	TRBD2	TRBJ2-7	-	CASSPLASGTYEQYF	TGTGCCAGCAGCCCCCTGGCTAGCGGGACATACGAGCAGTACTTC
TRBV7-9	-	TRBJ2-4	few	CASSQLLAKNIQYF	TGTGCCAGCAGTCAACTACTAGCCAAAAACATTCAGTACTTC
TRBV27	TRBD2	TRBJ2-1	-	CASSPGLAYETQFF	TGTGCCAGCAGTCCAGGACTAGCTTATGAGACCCAGTTCTTC
TRBV11-2	TRBD1	TRBJ1-2	-	CASSLESRQGYYGYTF	TGTGCCAGCAGCTTAGAGAGTAGACAGGGGTACTATGGCTACACCTTC
TRBV29-1	-	TRBJ1-2	-	CSVPGLDTF	TGCAGCGTTCCGGGACTTGACACCTTC
TRBV3-1	TRBD2	TRBJ2-7	-	CASSHLTSGGDEQYF	TGTGCCAGCAGCCATCTGACTAGCGGGGGTGACGAGCAGTACTTC
TRBV21-1	-	TRBJ2-5	-	CASSSRGVPRGETQYF	TGTGCCAGCAGCAGCCGGGGGGTTCCAAGAGGGGAGACCCAGTACTTC
TRBV28	TRBD1	TRBJ2-4	-	CASSLYPRTGNSYKQYF	TGTGCCAGCAGTTTATACCCGAGGACAGGTAACTCCTACAAGCAGTACTTC
TRBV24-1	-	TRBJ1-1	few	CATSEGEGFTEAFF	TGTGCCACCAGTGAAGGGGAGGGCTTCACTGAAGCTTTCTTT
TRBV5-1	-	TRBJ2-3	-	CASSLDRGPSTDTQYF	TGCGCCAGCAGCTTGGATCGCGGACCTAGCACAGATACGCAGTATTTT